The following is a T cell receptor beta chain sequence with its context. The data were taken from a study of cytomegalovirus exposure and HLA in healthy donors. TCRdb keeps only in-frame clones here, not all; method: immunoSEQ multiplex PCR. The sample yields some 130,000 clones, about 80% seen once. The CDR3 spans 17 residues. Germline values: CDR1 SGHVS, CDR2 FQNEAQ. Trimming took 1 base from V and 5 from J; bases not matched to a gene: 9. Material for sequencing was PBMCs. This receptor was obtained from a young man in good health and CMV-seropositive. V usage is TRBV7-8 and J usage is TRBJ1-1; 11 nucleotides align to TRBD1. CDR3 sequence (DNA): TGTGCCAGCAGCTTAGTTTGGACAGGGGGCGCGGGAACTGAAGCTTTCTTT. This codes for CASSLVWTGGAGTEAFF. Variable domain in full (rest from reference TRBV7-8 and TRBJ1-1): GAGVSQSPRYKVAKRGQDVALRCDPISGHVSLFWYQQALGQGPEFLTYFQNEAQLDKSGLPSDRFFAERPEGSVSTLKIQRTQQEDSAVYLCASSLVWTGGAGTEAFFGQGTRLTVV.